Following are 12 T cell receptor beta chains from one sample sequenced in a study of blood T cell repertoires in COVID-19. The method was immunoSEQ multiplex PCR; TCRdb's version includes in-frame clones alone and lacks a portion of them. The sample lists around 250,000 clones, nearly 90% occurring once. The sequenced sample was peripheral blood. The receptor source for this set is a woman aged 55-69 years with COVID-19, enrolled during active disease.

The chain combines TRBV5-1 with TRBJ2-3, with 7 bases aligning to TRBD1. Unmatched junction bases numbered 4, after V lost 2 bases and J lost 1 base. Looked up from germline, CDR1 is SGHRS and CDR2 is YFSETQ. The CDR3 is 15 amino acids. CDR3 coding DNA: TGCGCCAGCAGCTTAACAGGGGCCGGCACAGATACGCAGTATTTT. Translating it yields CASSLTGAGTDTQYF.

The chain is built from TRBV30 and TRBJ1-2, with TRBD1 identical over 9 bases. Germline-derived CDR1 and CDR2 are GTSNPN and SVGIG (reference sequence). Losses at the gene ends were 3 bases for V and 3 bases for J; bases not matched to a gene: 2. The CDR3 spans 13 residues. The CDR3 region is CAWRGTGYYGYTF. In DNA form, the CDR3 reads TGTGCCTGGAGGGGGACAGGGTACTATGGCTACACCTTC.

This clone showed up just once. The rearrangement joins TRBV9 to TRBJ2-3; D is perhaps TRBD2 (6 bases). CDR1 SGDLS and CDR2 YYNGEE come from the germline V gene. V was cut by 3 bases and J by 3 bases, with 8 bases left in between. CDR3 length: 13 residues. CDR3 in amino acids: CASSEGLTDTQYF. The CDR3 coding sequence is TGTGCCAGCAGCGAGGGACTTACAGATACGCAGTATTTT. Looking up the rest from reference TRBV9 and TRBJ2-3 gives the full variable domain: DSGVTQTPKHLITATGQRVTLRCSPRSGDLSVYWYQQSLDQGLQFLIQYYNGEERAKGNILERFSAQQFPDLHSELNLSSLELGDSALYFCASSEGLTDTQYFGPGTRLTVL.

This clone was observed once. This CDR3 is CSASPGVYPEAFF. CDR3 nucleotide sequence: TGCAGTGCTAGTCCGGGGGTTTATCCTGAAGCTTTCTTT. The chain employs TRBV20-1 and TRBJ1-1, with D tentatively TRBD1 (5 bases). CDR3 length equals 13 residues. Germline CDR1 is DFQATT and CDR2 is SNEGSKA (reference sequence). V was clipped by 3 bases and J by 6 bases, with 14 bases between them.

The CDR3 sequence: CASSLEQTYNSPLHF. CDR3 bases: TGTGCCAGCAGCTTGGAACAGACCTATAATTCACCCCTCCACTTT. The V gene is TRBV5-5, the J gene TRBJ1-6; no definite D call. The germline gives CDR1 SGHKS, CDR2 YYEKEE (reference sequence). V was trimmed by 0 bases and J by 2 bases, leaving 6 bases between them. This CDR3 is built from 15 residues.

This chain joins TRBV27 and TRBJ1-2; perhaps TRBD1 as D (6 bases). Germline V CDR1 and CDR2: MNHEY, SMNVEV (reference sequence). V lost 4 bases to trimming and J lost 3 bases, with 15 bases between them. The CDR3 is 15 amino acids. The CDR3 reads CASSWSGVSDYGYTF. The CDR3 coding sequence is TGTGCCAGCAGTTGGTCAGGGGTATCGGACTATGGCTACACCTTC.

The CDR3 nucleotides are TGTGCCAGCAGCTTAGTAGCGGGGGGTGTCACAGATACGCAGTATTTT. This codes for CASSLVAGGVTDTQYF. The gene calls are TRBV7-8 and TRBJ2-3; 10 nucleotides line up with TRBD2. Trimming cost V 1 base and J 2 bases; bases outside gene matches: 3. From germline, CDR1 is SGHVS and CDR2 FQNEAQ. CDR3 length equals 16 residues.

The genes are TRBV2 and TRBJ1-6; no definite D call. Germline loops: CDR1 SNHLY, CDR2 FYNNEI. This CDR3 has 16 residues. The V and J ends lost 3 bases and 0 bases respectively, with 9 bases between them. CDR3 bases: TGTGCCAGCAGTGAGGGGAGGAACTCCTATAATTCACCCCTCCACTTT. It specifies CASSEGRNSYNSPLHF.

The J gene is TRBJ2-1, the V gene TRBV7-3, with TRBD1 identical over 9 bases. Germline V gene lookup returns CDR1 SGHTA and CDR2 FQGTGA. The CDR3 has 15 residues. J gave up 6 bases and V 5 bases, and 8 bases lay outside the gene matches. The CDR3 here is CASSPTGGTGNEQFF. CDR3 DNA sequence: TGTGCCAGCAGCCCTACAGGGGGCACAGGCAATGAGCAGTTCTTC.

As to this clone: At the DNA level, this CDR3 is encoded by other sequences in the same sample as well. The chain combines TRBV12-3 or TRBV12-4 with TRBJ1-1; weak D call: TRBD1 (6 bases). Deletions cut 4 bases from V and 1 base from J, with 7 bases between. This CDR3 is 13 amino acids long. CDR3 DNA sequence: TGTGCCAGCAGTTACAGGGAGAACACTGAAGCTTTCTTT. Protein: CASSYRENTEAFF.

The V call is TRBV4-1, the J call TRBJ1-1, with D possibly being TRBD1 (5 bases). The CDR3 loop spans 13 amino acids. V lost 0 bases and J 5 bases, leaving 7 bases between the germline ends. Germline values: CDR1 MGHRA, CDR2 YSYEKL. Written as DNA, the CDR3 is TGCGCCAGCAGCCAAGATCGGGGGACTGAAGCTTTCTTT. Translating it yields CASSQDRGTEAFF.

The chain is built from TRBV30 and TRBJ1-2; weak D call: TRBD1 (5 bases). Germline CDR1 and CDR2: GTSNPN and SVGIG (reference sequence). This CDR3 contains 14 residues. The ends were cut back, 3 bases at V and 6 bases at J, with 17 bases in the middle. The CDR3 protein is CAWRTQVKKHGYTF. Here the CDR3 DNA reads TGTGCCTGGAGAACACAGGTGAAAAAACATGGCTACACCTTC.